The clone carrying this T cell receptor beta chain occurred once. The data are from a study of blood T cell repertoires in COVID-19. Study summary: Researchers got acute and convalescent COVID-19 samples from the United States, Italy and Spain. PBMCs, B-cell-depleted T cells, or T cells provided the cDNA or gDNA that made up the material.

Per germline, CDR1 LGHDT and CDR2 YNNKEL (reference sequence). The V segment lost 4 bases and the J segment 7 bases; nucleotides outside the gene matches: 7. This CDR3 comprises 15 residues. Source study methods: Scientists estimated how many nucleated cells there were by amplifying reference gene primers. The protocol was immunoSEQ multiplex PCR, while the TCRdb copy is restricted to in-frame clones and leaves out a portion. That table gives V, J and clone size, and the DNA gave D and trimming. The table includes 200,000 to 250,000 clones, less than 90% detected once. The sample was peripheral blood. This sequence was found in a woman aged 55-75 years who had recovered from COVID-19. V gene TRBV3-1 (or the pseudogene TRBV3-2) combines with J gene TRBJ1-4; 9 nucleotides align to TRBD1. CDR3 residues: CASSLLRDRAEKLFF. DNA for the CDR3: TGTGCCAGCAGCCTGCTCCGGGACAGGGCTGAAAAACTGTTTTTT.